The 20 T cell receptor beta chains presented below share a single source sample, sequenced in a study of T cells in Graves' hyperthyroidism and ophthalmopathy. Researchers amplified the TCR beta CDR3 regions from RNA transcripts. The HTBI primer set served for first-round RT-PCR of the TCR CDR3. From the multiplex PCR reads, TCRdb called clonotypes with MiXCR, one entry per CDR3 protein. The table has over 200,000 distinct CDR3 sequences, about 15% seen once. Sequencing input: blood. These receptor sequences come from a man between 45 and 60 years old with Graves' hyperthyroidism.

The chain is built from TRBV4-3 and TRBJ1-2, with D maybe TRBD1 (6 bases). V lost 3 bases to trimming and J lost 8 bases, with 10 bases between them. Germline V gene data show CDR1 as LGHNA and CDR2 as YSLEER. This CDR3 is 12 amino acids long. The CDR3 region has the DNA TGCGCCAGCAGCCAGGGGGGGGCCGGCTACACCTTC. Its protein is CASSQGGAGYTF.

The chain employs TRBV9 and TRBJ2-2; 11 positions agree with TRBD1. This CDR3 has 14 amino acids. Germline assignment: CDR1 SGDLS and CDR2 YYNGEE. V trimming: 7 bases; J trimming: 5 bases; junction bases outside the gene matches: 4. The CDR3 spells CASGQGAHTGELFF. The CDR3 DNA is TGTGCCAGCGGACAGGGGGCGCATACCGGGGAGCTGTTTTTT.

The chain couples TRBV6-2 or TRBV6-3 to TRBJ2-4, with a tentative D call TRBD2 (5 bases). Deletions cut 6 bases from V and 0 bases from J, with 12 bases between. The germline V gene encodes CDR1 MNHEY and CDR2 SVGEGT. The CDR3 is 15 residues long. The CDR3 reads CASRTSYSAKNIQYF. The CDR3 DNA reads TGTGCCAGCAGAACTAGTTACTCAGCCAAAAACATTCAGTACTTC.

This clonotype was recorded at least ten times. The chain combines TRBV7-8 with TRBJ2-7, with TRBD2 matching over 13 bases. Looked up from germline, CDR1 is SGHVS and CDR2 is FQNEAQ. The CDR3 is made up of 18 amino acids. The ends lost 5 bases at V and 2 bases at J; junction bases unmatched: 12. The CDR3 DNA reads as TGTGCCAGCAGCGGACCGGGACTAGCGGGACCACCAGCCTACGAGCAGTACTTC. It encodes CASSGPGLAGPPAYEQYF. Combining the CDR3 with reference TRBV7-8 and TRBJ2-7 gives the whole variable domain GAGVSQSPRYKVAKRGQDVALRCDPISGHVSLFWYQQALGQGPEFLTYFQNEAQLDKSGLPSDRFFAERPEGSVSTLKIQRTQQEDSAVYLCASSGPGLAGPPAYEQYFGPGTRLTVT.

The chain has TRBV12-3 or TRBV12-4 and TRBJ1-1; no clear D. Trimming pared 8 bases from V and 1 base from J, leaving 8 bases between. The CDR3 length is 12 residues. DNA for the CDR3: TGTGCCAGCCGACGCGCGAACACTGAAGCTTTCTTT. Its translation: CASRRANTEAFF.

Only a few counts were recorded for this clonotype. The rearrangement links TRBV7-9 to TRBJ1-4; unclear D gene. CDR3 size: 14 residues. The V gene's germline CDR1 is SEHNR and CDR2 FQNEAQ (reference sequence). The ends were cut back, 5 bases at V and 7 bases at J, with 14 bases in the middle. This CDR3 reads CASSLLDHAEKLFF. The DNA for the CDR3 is TGTGCCAGCAGCCTCCTAGACCATGCTGAAAAACTGTTTTTT.

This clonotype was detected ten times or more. The CDR3 sequence is CASSTRQGSSYEQYF. The DNA of the CDR3 is TGTGCCAGCAGCACCAGACAGGGATCGTCCTACGAGCAGTACTTC. The genes are TRBV7-2 and TRBJ2-7, with 7 bases fitting TRBD1. The V gene's germline CDR1 is SGHTA and CDR2 FQGNSA. V lost 5 bases and J lost 1; bases outside the gene matches: 8. The CDR3 has 15 residues.

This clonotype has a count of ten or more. CDR3 loop: CASSLVGGLNEQFF. CDR3 nucleotides: TGTGCCAGCAGCTTAGTTGGGGGCCTCAATGAGCAGTTCTTC. This rearrangement joins TRBV11-2 to TRBJ2-1, with a weak D call TRBD1 (6 bases). The CDR3 loop spans 14 amino acids. Trimming pared 1 base from V and 6 bases from J, leaving 10 bases between. Germline V gives CDR1 SGHAT, CDR2 FQNNGV.

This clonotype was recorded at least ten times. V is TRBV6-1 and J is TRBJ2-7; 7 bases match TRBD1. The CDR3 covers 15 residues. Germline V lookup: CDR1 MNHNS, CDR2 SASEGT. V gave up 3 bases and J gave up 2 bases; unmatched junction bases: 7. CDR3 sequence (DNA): TGTGCCAGCAGTGACACTCCTACAGGGGCCTACGAGCAGTACTTC. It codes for CASSDTPTGAYEQYF.

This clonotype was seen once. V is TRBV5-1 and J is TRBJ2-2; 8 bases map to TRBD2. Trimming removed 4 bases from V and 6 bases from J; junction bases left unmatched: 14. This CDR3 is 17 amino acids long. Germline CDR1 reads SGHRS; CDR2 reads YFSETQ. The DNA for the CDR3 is TGCGCCAGCAGCCCCGGGGGTAGCGGGATGATGCCCGGGGAGCTGTTTTTT. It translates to CASSPGGSGMMPGELFF.

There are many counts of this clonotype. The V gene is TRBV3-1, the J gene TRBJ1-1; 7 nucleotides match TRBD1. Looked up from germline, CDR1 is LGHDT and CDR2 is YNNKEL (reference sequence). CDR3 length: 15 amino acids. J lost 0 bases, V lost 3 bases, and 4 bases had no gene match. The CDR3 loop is CASSHTGDMNTEAFF. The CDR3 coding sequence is TGTGCCAGCAGCCATACAGGGGATATGAACACTGAAGCTTTCTTT.

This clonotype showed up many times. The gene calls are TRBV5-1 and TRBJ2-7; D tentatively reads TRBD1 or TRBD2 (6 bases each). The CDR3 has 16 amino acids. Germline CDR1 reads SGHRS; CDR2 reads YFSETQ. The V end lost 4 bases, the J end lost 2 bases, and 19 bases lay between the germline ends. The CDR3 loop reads CASSPGIGGNAYEQYF. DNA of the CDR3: TGCGCCAGCAGCCCCGGAATAGGGGGGAATGCCTACGAGCAGTACTTC.

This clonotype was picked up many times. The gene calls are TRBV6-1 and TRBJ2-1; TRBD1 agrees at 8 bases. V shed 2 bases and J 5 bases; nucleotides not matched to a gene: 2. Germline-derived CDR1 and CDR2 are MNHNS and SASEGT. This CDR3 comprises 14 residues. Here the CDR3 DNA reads TGTGCCAGCAGTGAACAGGGGGCGCACAATGAGCAGTTCTTC. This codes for CASSEQGAHNEQFF.

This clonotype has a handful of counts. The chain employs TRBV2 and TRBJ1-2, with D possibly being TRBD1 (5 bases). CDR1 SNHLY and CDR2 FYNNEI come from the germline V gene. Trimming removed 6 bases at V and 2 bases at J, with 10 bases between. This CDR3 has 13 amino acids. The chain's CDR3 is CASRKDINYGYTF. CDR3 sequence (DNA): TGTGCCAGCAGGAAGGACATAAACTATGGCTACACCTTC. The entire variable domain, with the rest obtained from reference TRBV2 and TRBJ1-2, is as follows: EPEVTQTPSHQVTQMGQEVILRCVPISNHLYFYWYRQILGQKVEFLVSFYNNEISEKSEIFDDQFSVERPDGSNFTLKIRSTKLEDSAMYFCASRKDINYGYTFGSGTRLTVV.

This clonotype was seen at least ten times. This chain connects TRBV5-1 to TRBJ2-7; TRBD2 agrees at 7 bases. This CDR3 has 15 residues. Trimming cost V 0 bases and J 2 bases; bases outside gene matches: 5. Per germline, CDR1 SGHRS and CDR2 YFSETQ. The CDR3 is CASSLGASGPYEQYF. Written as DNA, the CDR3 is TGCGCCAGCAGCTTGGGGGCTAGCGGCCCCTACGAGCAGTACTTC.

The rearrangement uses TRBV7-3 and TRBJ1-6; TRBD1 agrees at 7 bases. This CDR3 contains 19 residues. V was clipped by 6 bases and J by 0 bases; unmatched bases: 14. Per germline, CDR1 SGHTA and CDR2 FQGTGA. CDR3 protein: CASSWRGTGADSYNSPLHF. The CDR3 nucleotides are TGTGCCAGCAGTTGGAGAGGCACAGGGGCGGACTCCTATAATTCACCCCTCCACTTT.

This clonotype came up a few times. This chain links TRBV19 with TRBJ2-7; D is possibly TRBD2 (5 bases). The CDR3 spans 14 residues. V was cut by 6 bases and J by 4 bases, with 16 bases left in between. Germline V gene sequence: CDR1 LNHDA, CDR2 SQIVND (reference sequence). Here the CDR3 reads CASSFSSGSYEQYF. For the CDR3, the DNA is TGTGCCAGTAGCTTTTCTTCGGGGTCGTACGAGCAGTACTTC.

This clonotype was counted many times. The CDR3 region is CASSRDREYSQETQYF. The CDR3 DNA reads TGTGCCAGCAGCCGGGACCGGGAGTATAGCCAAGAGACCCAGTACTTC. V is TRBV12-3 or TRBV12-4 and J is TRBJ2-5, with D maybe TRBD2 (6 bases). The V gene lost 6 bases and the J gene lost 1 base, with 18 bases spanning the gap. There are 16 residues in the CDR3.

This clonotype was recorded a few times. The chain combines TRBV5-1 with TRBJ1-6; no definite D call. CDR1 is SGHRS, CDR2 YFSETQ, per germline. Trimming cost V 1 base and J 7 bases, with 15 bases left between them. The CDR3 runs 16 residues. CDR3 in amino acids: CASSLTGEGTNSPLHF. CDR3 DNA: TGCGCCAGCAGCTTGACCGGGGAGGGTACGAATTCACCCCTCCACTTT.

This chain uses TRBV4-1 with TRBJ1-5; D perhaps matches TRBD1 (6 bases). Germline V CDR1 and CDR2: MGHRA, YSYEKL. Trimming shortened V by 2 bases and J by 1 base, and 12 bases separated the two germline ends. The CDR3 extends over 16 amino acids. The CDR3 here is CASSQPQQGSNQPQHF. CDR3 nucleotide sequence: TGCGCCAGCAGCCAACCCCAACAGGGAAGCAATCAGCCCCAGCATTTT.